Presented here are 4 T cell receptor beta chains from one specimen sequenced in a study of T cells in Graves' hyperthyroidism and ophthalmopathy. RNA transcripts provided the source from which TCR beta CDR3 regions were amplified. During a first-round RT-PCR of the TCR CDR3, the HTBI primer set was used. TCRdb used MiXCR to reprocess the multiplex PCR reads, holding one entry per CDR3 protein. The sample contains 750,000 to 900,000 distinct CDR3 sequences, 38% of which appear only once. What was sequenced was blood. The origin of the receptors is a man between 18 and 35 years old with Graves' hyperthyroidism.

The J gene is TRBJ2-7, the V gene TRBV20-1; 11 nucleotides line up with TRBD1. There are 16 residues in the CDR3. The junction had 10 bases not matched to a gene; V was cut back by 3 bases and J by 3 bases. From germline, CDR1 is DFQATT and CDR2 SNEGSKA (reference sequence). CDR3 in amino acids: CSARRTGGRGHYEQYF. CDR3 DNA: TGCAGTGCTAGGAGGACAGGGGGCAGGGGACACTACGAGCAGTACTTC.

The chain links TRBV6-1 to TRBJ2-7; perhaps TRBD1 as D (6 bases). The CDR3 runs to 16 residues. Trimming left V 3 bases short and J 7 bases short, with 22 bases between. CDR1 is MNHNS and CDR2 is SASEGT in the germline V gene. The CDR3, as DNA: TGTGCCAGCAGTGAGACCCAACAGGGAAAGAGAGGGGAGCAGTACTTC. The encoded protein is CASSETQQGKRGEQYF.

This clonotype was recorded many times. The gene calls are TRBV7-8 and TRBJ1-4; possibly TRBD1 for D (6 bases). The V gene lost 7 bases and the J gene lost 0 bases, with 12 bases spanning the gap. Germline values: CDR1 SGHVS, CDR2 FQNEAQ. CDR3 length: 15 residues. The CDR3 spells CASTLNRATNEKLFF. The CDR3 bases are TGTGCCAGCACCCTAAACAGGGCAACTAATGAAAAACTGTTTTTT.

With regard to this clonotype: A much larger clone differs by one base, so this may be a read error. Written as DNA, the CDR3 is TGTGCCAGCAGCTTTGTTCCGGGTAATTCACCCCCCCACTTT. This gives the protein CASSFVPGNSPPHF. The rearrangement links TRBV5-4 to TRBJ1-6; no clear D gene. CDR3 size: 14 residues. Per germline, CDR1 SGHNT and CDR2 YYREEE (reference sequence).